Given below is one TCR beta chain in context. The data belong to a study of blood T cell repertoires in COVID-19. Per the study methods: The assay estimated nucleated cells by amplifying reference gene primers. Using immunoSEQ multiplex PCR, the repertoire was profiled, and TCRdb retains in-frame clones only, with some absent. For V, J and clone size, that table is used; D and trimming come from the DNA. Seen here are tens of thousands of clones, 85% observed once, and the top ten hold around 17%. The CDR3 spans 13 residues. Germline loops: CDR1 MNHEY, CDR2 SVGAGI. V dropped 9 bases and J dropped 4; count of bases not matched to a gene: 2.

V usage is TRBV6-5 and J usage is TRBJ2-1, with 11 bases matching TRBD1. The TCR was taken from an older woman with active COVID-19. The specimen was peripheral blood. This chain's CDR3 is CASWDRGYNEQFF. CDR3 nucleotides: TGTGCCAGTTGGGACAGGGGGTACAATGAGCAGTTCTTC.